This T cell receptor beta chain was recorded in a study of T cell responses to AZD1222 COVID-19 vaccine. Turning to the study itself: Analyses pooled second doses at about 4 or about 12 weeks.

The CDR3 has 13 residues. Germline CDR1 reads SNHLY; CDR2 reads FYNNEI. The ends lost 7 bases at V and 3 bases at J; junction bases unmatched: 4. Broader study findings: Across the whole spike, CD4 TCRs peaked at regions 160-218 and 743-854.

Regarding this clone: The antigen is undetermined.

Profiled with immunoSEQ multiplex PCR; TCRdb holds only in-frame clones, not every one. The table lists 90,000 to 140,000 clones, 88% of them singletons, with 9.1% in the top ten. V usage is TRBV2 and J usage is TRBJ2-7; 9 bases map to TRBD2. Sequenced here: peripheral blood, sampled on day 0 of AZD1222 vaccination. The TCR was taken from an adult in good health. The chain's CDR3 is CASNLAGLYEQYF. The CDR3, as DNA: TGTGCCAGCAATCTAGCGGGACTCTACGAGCAGTACTTC.